These 3 T cell receptor beta chains came from one sample sequenced in a study of technical replicates of blood from a handful of donors. Clones were sequenced by immunoSEQ multiplex PCR, and TCRdb holds only the in-frame ones, with some missing. The table has under 80,000 clones, 80% to 95% seen once. The sequenced sample consisted of T cells isolated from PBMCs. The origin of the receptors is a human donor in good health. Some clones in this sample may be carry-over from other donors' samples.

This clone was observed once. The chain joins TRBV5-1 to TRBJ2-7; 8 bases are shared with TRBD1. The CDR3 has 16 residues. Germline assignment: CDR1 SGHRS and CDR2 YFSETQ. Losses at the gene ends were 3 bases for V and 4 bases for J; bases not matched to a gene: 12. The CDR3 nucleotides read TGCGCCAGCAGCTCCCGGAGTCTGCAGGGGGCTTACGAGCAGTACTTC. Translated: CASSSRSLQGAYEQYF. The variable domain in full, with the rest retrieved from reference TRBV5-1 and TRBJ2-7, is KAGVTQTPRYLIKTRGQQVTLSCSPISGHRSVSWYQQTPGQGLQFLFEYFSETQRNKGNFPGRFSGRQFSNSRSEMNVSTLELGDSALYLCASSSRSLQGAYEQYFGPGTRLTVT.

The rearrangement links TRBV7-9 to TRBJ1-2; D perhaps matches TRBD1 (5 bases). Germline V gives CDR1 SEHNR, CDR2 FQNEAQ (reference sequence). This CDR3 region has 15 residues. Deletions cut 5 bases from V and 8 bases from J, with 21 bases between. CDR3 nucleotide sequence: TGTGCCAGCAGCCCCGGACACATACCTGATTCCGGCTACACCTTC. As protein: CASSPGHIPDSGYTF. Combining the CDR3 with reference TRBV7-9 and TRBJ1-2 gives the whole variable domain DTGVSQNPRHKITKRGQNVTFRCDPISEHNRLYWYRQTLGQGPEFLTYFQNEAQLEKSRLLSDRFSAERPKGSFSTLEIQRTEQGDSAMYLCASSPGHIPDSGYTFGSGTRLTVV.

This chain links TRBV7-2 with TRBJ2-7, with D unresolved. This CDR3 contains 16 residues. Germline lookup yields CDR1 SGHTA and CDR2 FQGNSA. With 1 base removed from V and 5 bases from J, the gap between germline ends came to 18 bases. The CDR3 spells CASSLGLGVRLNEQYF. CDR3 DNA sequence: TGTGCCAGCAGCTTAGGATTAGGTGTGAGGCTCAACGAGCAGTACTTC.